One and the same sample provided the 22 T cell receptor beta chains below, sequenced in a study of T cells after posttransplantation cyclophosphamide. Generated by immunoSEQ multiplex PCR, the TCRdb table keeps only in-frame clones and is missing some. This record lists roughly 16,000 clones, none seen once only, and the top ten clones contain 0.45% to 0.65%. Busulfan-fludarabine conditioning, marrow transplant, and cyclophosphamide on days +3 and +4 were administered. The sequences come from PBMCs, collected after allogeneic stem cell transplant with posttransplant cyclophosphamide. These receptors were collected from a female patient between 30 and 40 years old who received an allogeneic stem cell transplant from a related donor, was CMV-positive, and had no GVHD. Some of the T cells may derive from the graft donor.

This clone was recorded at least ten times. CDR3 sequence: CASNDGTSGRYNEQFF. In DNA, the CDR3 is TGTGCCAGCAACGACGGGACTAGCGGGCGATACAATGAGCAGTTCTTC. The genes are TRBV9 and TRBJ2-1; 12 bases align to TRBD2. From germline, CDR1 is SGDLS and CDR2 YYNGEE. V was pared by 6 bases and J by 4 bases, with 8 bases of the junction left unmatched. This CDR3 comprises 16 residues.

This clone was seen many times. The chain is built from TRBV30 and TRBJ1-5; the D gene is possibly TRBD1 (6 bases). There are 13 residues in the CDR3. Germline V CDR1 and CDR2: GTSNPN, SVGIG (reference sequence). V lost 0 bases and J 9 bases, leaving 12 bases between the germline ends. In DNA form, the CDR3 reads TGTGCCTGGAGTGTAACCAGGGGAAGGCCCCAGCATTTT. It encodes CAWSVTRGRPQHF. The entire variable domain, with the rest obtained from reference TRBV30 and TRBJ1-5, is as follows: SQTIHQWPATLVQPVGSPLSLECTVEGTSNPNLYWYRQAAGRGLQLLFYSVGIGQISSEVPQNLSASRPQDRQFILSSKKLLLSDSGFYLCAWSVTRGRPQHFGDGTRLSIL.

Ten or more counts support this clone. V is TRBV18 and J is TRBJ2-4; D may be TRBD1 (6 bases). Trimming took off 4 bases at V and 0 bases at J, with 19 bases between the two ends. The germline gives CDR1 KGHSH, CDR2 LQKENI. The CDR3 loop spans 18 amino acids. CDR3: CASSQQGYNQPAKNIQYF. The CDR3 nucleotides are TGTGCCAGCTCACAACAGGGTTATAATCAGCCAGCCAAAAACATTCAGTACTTC.

Many counts were recorded for this clone. The rearrangement joins TRBV28 to TRBJ2-1; 8 bases are shared with TRBD2. Unmatched junction bases numbered 16, after V lost 6 bases and J lost 3 bases. This CDR3 is built from 18 residues. The germline gives CDR1 MDHEN, CDR2 SYDVKM. CDR3 in amino acids: CASRGAGVGPRVYNEQFF. CDR3 DNA: TGTGCCAGCAGGGGAGCGGGAGTGGGGCCCAGGGTCTACAATGAGCAGTTCTTC.

This clone has ten or more counts. CDR3 sequence (DNA): TGCGCCAGCAGCTTGGTACCGGGACAGGGACTCTACGAGCAGTACTTC. This sequence encodes CASSLVPGQGLYEQYF. This chain joins TRBV5-1 and TRBJ2-7; TRBD1 matches at 9 bases. The CDR3 covers 16 residues. From germline, CDR1 is SGHRS and CDR2 YFSETQ. J gave up 3 bases and V 0 bases, and 7 bases lay outside the gene matches.

This clone was detected many times. This rearrangement joins TRBV7-3 to TRBJ2-1; a possible D gene is TRBD2 (7 bases). The length of the CDR3 is 22 residues. V gave up 4 bases and J gave up 6 bases, with 37 bases separating them. CDR1 is SGHTA, CDR2 FQGTGA, per germline. CDR3 region: CASSYYPRGTRGAGLQGNEQFF. CDR3 in DNA: TGTGCCAGCAGCTACTATCCCAGAGGGACGAGGGGAGCGGGATTACAGGGCAATGAGCAGTTCTTC.

This clone has ten or more counts. This sequence joins TRBV5-5 and TRBJ2-2, with 7 bases aligning to TRBD1. The CDR3 length is 17 residues. Trimming at V came to 0 bases and at J to 5 bases, leaving 10 bases not matched to a gene. CDR1 is SGHKS, CDR2 YYEKEE, per germline (reference sequence). The DNA of the CDR3 is TGTGCCAGCAGCTTGGAATTTCCGGTGACAGGGACCGGGGAGCTGTTTTTT. Amino acid sequence: CASSLEFPVTGTGELFF.

The sample holds many counts of this clone. The rearrangement joins TRBV7-8 to TRBJ2-3; tentatively, D is TRBD2 (6 bases). Germline CDR1 SGHVS, CDR2 FQNEAQ. Between the trimmed V and J ends, which lost 0 bases and 4 bases, there was a span of 8 bases. The CDR3 is 14 amino acids. This chain's CDR3 is CASSLAGEADTQYF. The CDR3 DNA reads as TGTGCCAGCAGCTTAGCGGGGGAGGCAGATACGCAGTATTTT.

This clone has at least ten counts. The chain employs TRBV9 and TRBJ2-1; perhaps TRBD1 as D (6 bases). CDR1 SGDLS and CDR2 YYNGEE come from the germline V gene. The V end lost 0 bases, the J end lost 5 bases, and 15 bases lay between the germline ends. The CDR3 sequence is 16 residues long. The CDR3 is CASSVVHRERDNEQFF. CDR3 bases: TGTGCCAGCAGCGTAGTACACAGGGAAAGGGACAATGAGCAGTTCTTC.

This clone was picked up many times. This chain links TRBV7-9 with TRBJ2-7, with 7 bases fitting TRBD1. With V trimmed by 1 base and J by 1 base, 7 bases remained unmatched. CDR3 size: 16 residues. From germline, CDR1 is SEHNR and CDR2 FQNEAQ (reference sequence). This chain's CDR3 is CASSLDTGDPSYEQYF. The CDR3 DNA sequence: TGTGCCAGCAGCTTAGATACAGGGGATCCTTCCTACGAGCAGTACTTC.

The sample holds many counts of this clone. The V and J genes are TRBV27 and TRBJ1-1; no definite D call. In germline, CDR1 is MNHEY, CDR2 SMNVEV (reference sequence). V dropped 5 bases and J dropped 0 bases, with 13 bases sitting between them. The CDR3 has 15 residues. CDR3 protein: CASSLYSDMNTEAFF. The CDR3 DNA follows: TGTGCCAGCAGTCTCTACTCCGACATGAACACTGAAGCTTTCTTT.

This clone showed up many times. The chain links TRBV5-4 to TRBJ2-3; no reliable D call. Deletions cut 4 bases from V and 2 bases from J, with 8 bases between. Germline CDR1 and CDR2: SGHNT and YYREEE (reference sequence). The CDR3 sequence is 13 residues long. CDR3 residues: CASSLSTTDTQYF. DNA of the CDR3: TGTGCCAGCAGCCTGAGCACCACAGATACGCAGTATTTT. The full variable domain, completed using reference TRBV5-4 and TRBJ2-3, is ETGVTQSPTHLIKTRGQQVTLRCSSQSGHNTVSWYQQALGQGPQFIFQYYREEENGRGNFPPRFSGLQFPNYSSELNVNALELDDSALYLCASSLSTTDTQYFGPGTRLTVL.

This clone has a count of ten or more. The chain employs TRBV5-4 and TRBJ2-2; 9 nucleotides line up with TRBD1. V gave up 4 bases and J gave up 6 bases; unmatched junction bases: 7. The CDR3 consists of 15 residues. The germline V gene encodes CDR1 SGHNT and CDR2 YYREEE (reference sequence). The CDR3 bases are TGTGCCAGCAGCCACCCGGACAGGGGATCCGGGGAGCTGTTTTTT. It specifies CASSHPDRGSGELFF.

This clone has ten or more counts. The chain carries TRBV28 and TRBJ1-3; a possible D gene is TRBD1 (6 bases). The germline CDR1 and CDR2 sequences are MDHEN and SYDVKM. This CDR3 spans 11 amino acids. V was clipped by 1 base and J by 15 bases, with 10 bases between them. CDR3 sequence: CASSLFGRGYF. The CDR3 DNA is TGTGCCAGCAGTTTATTCGGCAGGGGATATTTT.

This clone has ten or more counts. The rearrangement uses TRBV10-3 and TRBJ2-3; TRBD2 matches 14 bases. V lost 4 bases to trimming and J lost 1 base; unmatched junction nucleotides: 4. CDR3 length: 17 residues. CDR1 and CDR2 from the germline V gene are ENHRY and SYGVKD. The CDR3 protein is CAISGLAGGPGTDTQYF. In nucleotides, the CDR3 is TGTGCCATCAGTGGACTAGCGGGAGGGCCTGGCACAGATACGCAGTATTTT.

This clone appeared many times. This rearrangement joins TRBV2 to TRBJ1-5, with 11 positions matching TRBD1. Germline V gene data show CDR1 as SNHLY and CDR2 as FYNNEI. The CDR3 consists of 15 residues. Germline trimming cut 6 bases from V and 4 bases from J; bases unmatched to any gene: 5. The CDR3 region is CASRSDRGRNQPQHF. The CDR3, as DNA: TGTGCCAGCAGGTCGGACAGGGGGCGGAATCAGCCCCAGCATTTT.

This clone is labeled medium-sized. The genes are TRBV7-3 and TRBJ1-1; 7 bases map to TRBD1. Trimming removed 7 bases from V and 4 bases from J; junction bases left unmatched: 9. CDR1 SGHTA and CDR2 FQGTGA come from the germline V gene. The CDR3 contains 14 residues. CDR3 in amino acids: CASIKDRSSTEAFF. The CDR3 DNA follows: TGTGCCAGCATCAAGGACAGGTCCAGCACTGAAGCTTTCTTT.

This clone has a count of ten or more. The chain recombines TRBV29-1 with TRBJ2-3; D remains ambiguous. The CDR3 sequence is 10 residues long. Germline V gene lookup returns CDR1 SQVTM and CDR2 ANQGSEA. The V end lost 7 bases, the J end lost 2 bases, and 4 bases lay between the germline ends. The chain's CDR3 is CSASTDTQYF. The CDR3 DNA reads as TGCAGCGCCTCCACAGATACGCAGTATTTT.

This clone was observed at least ten times. The chain joins TRBV5-4 to TRBJ1-4, with a tentative D call TRBD1 (6 bases). Per the germline V gene, CDR1 is SGHNT and CDR2 is YYREEE (reference sequence). V was shortened by 3 bases and J by 10 bases, with 13 bases between the two germline ends. The CDR3 is made up of 13 amino acids. The CDR3 DNA follows: TGTGCCAGCAGCTGGGACAACCGGGGAAAACTGTTTTTT. Translation: CASSWDNRGKLFF.

This clone was seen ten or more times. The chain carries TRBV11-2 and TRBJ1-1; 9 nucleotides line up with TRBD1. With V trimmed by 5 bases and J by 8 bases, 9 bases remained unmatched. This CDR3 region has 14 residues. CDR1 is SGHAT and CDR2 is FQNNGV in the germline V gene. This chain's CDR3 is CASSRDRASQEAFF. As DNA, the CDR3 is TGTGCCAGCAGCCGGGACAGGGCATCTCAGGAAGCTTTCTTT.

This clone was observed at least ten times. The V call is TRBV14, the J call TRBJ1-4; D remains unclear. Germline values: CDR1 SGHDN, CDR2 FVKESK. V was cut by 4 bases and J by 7 bases, with 13 bases left in between. The CDR3 has 14 residues. The CDR3: CASSPRRVSEKLFF. The CDR3, as DNA: TGTGCCAGCAGCCCCAGGAGGGTGTCTGAAAAACTGTTTTTT.

This clone was found many times. This sequence joins TRBV28 and TRBJ2-7; 7 bases are shared with TRBD1. The CDR3 length is 15 residues. Germline V gene sequence: CDR1 MDHEN, CDR2 SYDVKM. V lost 5 bases and J lost 3; bases outside the gene matches: 10. The DNA of the CDR3 is TGTGCCAGCAGTACTATGGGTAGGGGGCTCTACGAGCAGTACTTC. Translated, it gives CASSTMGRGLYEQYF.